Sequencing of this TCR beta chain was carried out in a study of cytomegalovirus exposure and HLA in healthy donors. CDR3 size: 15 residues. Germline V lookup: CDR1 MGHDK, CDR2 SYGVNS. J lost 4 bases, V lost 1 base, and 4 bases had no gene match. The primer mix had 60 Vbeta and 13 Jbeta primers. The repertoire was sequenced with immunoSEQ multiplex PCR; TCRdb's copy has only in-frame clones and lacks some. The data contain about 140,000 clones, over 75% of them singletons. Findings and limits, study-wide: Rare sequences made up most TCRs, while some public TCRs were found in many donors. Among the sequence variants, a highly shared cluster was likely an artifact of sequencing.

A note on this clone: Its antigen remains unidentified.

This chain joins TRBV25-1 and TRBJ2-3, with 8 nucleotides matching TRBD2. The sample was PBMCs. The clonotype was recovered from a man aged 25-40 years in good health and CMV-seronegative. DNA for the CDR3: TGTGCCAGCAGTGAATTTACTAGCGGACCAGATACGCAGTATTTT. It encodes CASSEFTSGPDTQYF.